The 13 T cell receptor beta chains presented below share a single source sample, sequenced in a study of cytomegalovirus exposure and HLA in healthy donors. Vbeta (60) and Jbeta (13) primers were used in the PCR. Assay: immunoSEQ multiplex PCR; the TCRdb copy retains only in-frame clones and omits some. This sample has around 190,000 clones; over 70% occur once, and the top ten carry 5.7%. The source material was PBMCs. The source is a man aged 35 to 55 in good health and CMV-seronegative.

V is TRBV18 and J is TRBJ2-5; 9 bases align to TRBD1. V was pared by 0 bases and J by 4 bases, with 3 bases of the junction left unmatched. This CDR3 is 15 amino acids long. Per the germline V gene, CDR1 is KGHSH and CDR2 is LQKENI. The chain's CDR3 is CASSPPRDRAETQYF. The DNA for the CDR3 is TGTGCCAGCTCACCACCGAGGGACAGGGCAGAGACCCAGTACTTC.

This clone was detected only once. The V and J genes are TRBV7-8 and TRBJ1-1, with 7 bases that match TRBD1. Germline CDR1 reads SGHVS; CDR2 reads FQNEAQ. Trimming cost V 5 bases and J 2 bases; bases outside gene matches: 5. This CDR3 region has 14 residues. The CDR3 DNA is TGTGCCAGCAGCCAGAACAGGGGTAACACTGAAGCTTTCTTT. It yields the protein CASSQNRGNTEAFF.

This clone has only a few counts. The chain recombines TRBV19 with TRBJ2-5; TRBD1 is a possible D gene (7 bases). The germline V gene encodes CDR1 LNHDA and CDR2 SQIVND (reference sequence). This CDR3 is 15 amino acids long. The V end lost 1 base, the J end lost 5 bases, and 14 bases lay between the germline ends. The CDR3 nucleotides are TGTGCCAGTAGTATAGCGGAGGGGGCCGGGGAGACCCAGTACTTC. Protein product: CASSIAEGAGETQYF.

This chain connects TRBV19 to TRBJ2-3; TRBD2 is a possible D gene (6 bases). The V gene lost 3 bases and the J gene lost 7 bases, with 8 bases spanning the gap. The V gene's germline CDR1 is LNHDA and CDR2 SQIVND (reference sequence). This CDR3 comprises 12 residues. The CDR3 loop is CASSMEGNTQYF. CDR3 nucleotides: TGTGCCAGTAGTATGGAGGGAAATACGCAGTATTTT.

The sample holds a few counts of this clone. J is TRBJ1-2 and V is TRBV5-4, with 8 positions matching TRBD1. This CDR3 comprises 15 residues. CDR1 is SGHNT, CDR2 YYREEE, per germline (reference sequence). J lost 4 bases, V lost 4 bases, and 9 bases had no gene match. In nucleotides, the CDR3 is TGTGCCAGCAGCCAAGGACAGGGCAGTAGCTATGGCTACACCTTC. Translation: CASSQGQGSSYGYTF.

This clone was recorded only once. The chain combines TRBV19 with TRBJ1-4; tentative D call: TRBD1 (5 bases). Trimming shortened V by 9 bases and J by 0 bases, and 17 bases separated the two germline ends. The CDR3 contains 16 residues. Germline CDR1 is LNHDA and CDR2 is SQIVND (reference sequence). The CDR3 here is CASATEILATNEKLFF. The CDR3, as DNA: TGTGCCAGCGCGACAGAGATTCTAGCAACTAATGAAAAACTGTTTTTT. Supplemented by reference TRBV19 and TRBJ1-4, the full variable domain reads DGGITQSPKYLFRKEGQNVTLSCEQNLNHDAMYWYRQDPGQGLRLIYYSQIVNDFQKGDIAEGYSVSREKKESFPLTVTSAQKNPTAFYLCASATEILATNEKLFFGSGTQLSVL.

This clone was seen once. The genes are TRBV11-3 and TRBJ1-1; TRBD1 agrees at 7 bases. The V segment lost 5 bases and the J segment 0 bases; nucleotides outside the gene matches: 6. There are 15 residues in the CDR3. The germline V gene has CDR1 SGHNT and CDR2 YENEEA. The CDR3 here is CASSLLTGMNTEAFF. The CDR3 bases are TGTGCCAGCAGCCTACTGACAGGGATGAACACTGAAGCTTTCTTT.

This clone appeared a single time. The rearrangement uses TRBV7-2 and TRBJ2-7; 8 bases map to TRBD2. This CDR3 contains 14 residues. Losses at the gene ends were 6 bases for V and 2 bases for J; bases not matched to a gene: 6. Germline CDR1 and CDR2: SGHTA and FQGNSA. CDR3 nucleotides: TGTGCCAGCAGTTTTAGCGGGGTCCCCTACGAGCAGTACTTC. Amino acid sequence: CASSFSGVPYEQYF.

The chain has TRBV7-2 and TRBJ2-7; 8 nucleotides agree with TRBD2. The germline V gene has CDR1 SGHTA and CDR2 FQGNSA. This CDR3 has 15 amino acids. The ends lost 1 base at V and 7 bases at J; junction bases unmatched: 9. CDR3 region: CASSLGSGGPDEQYF. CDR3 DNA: TGTGCCAGCAGCTTAGGGTCGGGAGGGCCGGATGAGCAGTACTTC.

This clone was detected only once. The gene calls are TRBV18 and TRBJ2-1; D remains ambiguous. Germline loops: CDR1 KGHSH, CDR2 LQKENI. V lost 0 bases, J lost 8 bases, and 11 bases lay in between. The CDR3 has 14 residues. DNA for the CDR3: TGTGCCAGCTCACCACCGGCAGGTTCCGATGAGCAGTTCTTC. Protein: CASSPPAGSDEQFF. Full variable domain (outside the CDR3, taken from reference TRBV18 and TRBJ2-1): NAGVMQNPRHLVRRRGQEARLRCSPMKGHSHVYWYRQLPEEGLKFMVYLQKENIIDESGMPKERFSAEFPKEGPSILRIQQVVRGDSAAYFCASSPPAGSDEQFFGPGTRLTVL.

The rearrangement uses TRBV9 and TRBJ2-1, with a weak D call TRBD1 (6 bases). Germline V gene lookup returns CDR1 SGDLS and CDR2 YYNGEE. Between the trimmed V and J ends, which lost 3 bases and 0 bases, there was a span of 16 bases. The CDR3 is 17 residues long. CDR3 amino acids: CASSASDRGLSYNEQFF. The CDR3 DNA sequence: TGTGCCAGCAGCGCCTCGGACAGAGGCCTCTCCTACAATGAGCAGTTCTTC.

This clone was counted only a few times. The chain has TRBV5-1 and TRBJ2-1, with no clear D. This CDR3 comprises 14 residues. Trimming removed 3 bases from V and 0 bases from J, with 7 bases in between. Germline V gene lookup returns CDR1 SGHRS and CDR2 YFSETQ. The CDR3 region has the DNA TGCGCCAGCAGCTCACCGAGCTCCTACAATGAGCAGTTCTTC. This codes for CASSSPSSYNEQFF.

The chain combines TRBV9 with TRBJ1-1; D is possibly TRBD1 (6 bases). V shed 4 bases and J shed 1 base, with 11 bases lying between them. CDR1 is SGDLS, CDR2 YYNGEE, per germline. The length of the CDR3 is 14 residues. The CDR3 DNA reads TGTGCCAGCAGCAAGGGGGGGCGGAACACTGAAGCTTTCTTT. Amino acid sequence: CASSKGGRNTEAFF. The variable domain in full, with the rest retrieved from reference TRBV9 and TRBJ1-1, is DSGVTQTPKHLITATGQRVTLRCSPRSGDLSVYWYQQSLDQGLQFLIQYYNGEERAKGNILERFSAQQFPDLHSELNLSSLELGDSALYFCASSKGGRNTEAFFGQGTRLTVV.